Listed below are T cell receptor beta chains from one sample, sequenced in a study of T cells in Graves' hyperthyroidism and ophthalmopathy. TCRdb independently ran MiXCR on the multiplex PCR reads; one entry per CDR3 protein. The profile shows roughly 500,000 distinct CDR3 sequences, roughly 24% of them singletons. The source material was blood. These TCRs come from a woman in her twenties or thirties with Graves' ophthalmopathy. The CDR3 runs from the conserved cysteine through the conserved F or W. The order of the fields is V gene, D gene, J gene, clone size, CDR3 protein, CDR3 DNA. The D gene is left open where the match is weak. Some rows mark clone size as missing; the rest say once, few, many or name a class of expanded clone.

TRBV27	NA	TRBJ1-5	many	CASSSGWGALQPQHF	TGTGCCAGCAGCTCCGGATGGGGGGCTCTACAGCCCCAGCATTTT
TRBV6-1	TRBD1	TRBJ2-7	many	CASSGGQGRHEQYF	TGTGCCAGCAGTGGAGGACAGGGGCGCCACGAGCAGTACTTC
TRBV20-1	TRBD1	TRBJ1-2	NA	CSASRQGDYGYTF	TGCAGTGCTTCCCGACAGGGTGACTATGGCTACACCTTC
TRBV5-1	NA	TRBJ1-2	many	CASSHSRGDGYTF	TGCGCCAGCAGCCACTCCCGTGGAGACGGCTACACCTTC
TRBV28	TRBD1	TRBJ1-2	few	CASSSSGTGGPNYGYTF	TGTGCCAGCAGTTCTTCCGGGACAGGGGGCCCTAACTATGGCTACACCTTC
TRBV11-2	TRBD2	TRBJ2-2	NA	CASSLRLAGGPGTGELFF	TGTGCCAGCAGCTTAAGACTAGCGGGGGGGCCGGGCACCGGGGAGCTGTTTTTT
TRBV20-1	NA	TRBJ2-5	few	CSASPGTQHGGTQYF	TGCAGTGCTAGTCCCGGGACTCAACACGGAGGAACCCAGTACTTC
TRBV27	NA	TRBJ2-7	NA	CASRPGLATYEQYF	TGTGCCAGCAGACCGGGACTGGCTACCTACGAGCAGTACTTC
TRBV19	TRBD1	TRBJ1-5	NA	CASSIAPSVGRGGNQPQHF	TGTGCCAGTAGTATTGCCCCATCCGTGGGCAGGGGGGGCAATCAGCCCCAGCATTTT
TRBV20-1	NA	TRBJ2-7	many	CSAYTGTSYEQYF	TGCAGTGCTTACACCGGGACATCTTACGAGCAGTACTTC
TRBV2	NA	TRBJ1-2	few	CASSGRWGGYTF	TGTGCCAGCAGTGGTAGGTGGGGTGGCTACACCTTC
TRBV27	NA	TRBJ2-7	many	CASRAGIGVSEQYF	TGTGCCAGCAGGGCAGGGATTGGGGTTTCCGAGCAGTACTTC
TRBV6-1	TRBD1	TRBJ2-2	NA	CASSEGTGFANTGELFF	TGTGCCAGCAGTGAAGGGACAGGGTTCGCTAACACCGGGGAGCTGTTTTTT
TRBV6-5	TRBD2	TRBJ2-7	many	CASSLLGGGSSYEQYF	TGTGCCAGCAGTCTCCTCGGGGGGGGGAGCTCCTACGAGCAGTACTTC
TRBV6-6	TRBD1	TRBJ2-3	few	CASRTGGAGTDTQYF	TGTGCCAGCAGGACAGGGGGCGCAGGCACAGATACGCAGTATTTT
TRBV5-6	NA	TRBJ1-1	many	CASSLPAWEAVNTEAFF	TGTGCCAGCAGCTTACCTGCCTGGGAAGCGGTGAACACTGAAGCTTTCTTT
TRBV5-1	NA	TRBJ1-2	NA	CASSNPPRNGYGYTF	TGCGCCAGCAGCAACCCACCCCGGAACGGCTATGGCTACACCTTC